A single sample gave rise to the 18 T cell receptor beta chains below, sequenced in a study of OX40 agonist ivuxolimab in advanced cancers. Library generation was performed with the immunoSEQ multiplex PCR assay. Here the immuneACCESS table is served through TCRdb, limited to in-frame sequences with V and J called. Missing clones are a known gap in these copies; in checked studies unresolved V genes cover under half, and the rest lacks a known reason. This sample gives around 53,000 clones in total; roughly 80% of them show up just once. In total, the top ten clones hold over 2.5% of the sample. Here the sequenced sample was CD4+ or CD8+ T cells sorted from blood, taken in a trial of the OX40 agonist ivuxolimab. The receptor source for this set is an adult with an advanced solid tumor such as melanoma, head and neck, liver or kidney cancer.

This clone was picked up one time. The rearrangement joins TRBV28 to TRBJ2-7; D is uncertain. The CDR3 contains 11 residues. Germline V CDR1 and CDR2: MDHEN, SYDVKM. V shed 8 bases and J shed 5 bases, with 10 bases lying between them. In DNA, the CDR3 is TGTGCCAGCCGCCTCTCAGACGAGCAGTACTTC. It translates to CASRLSDEQYF.

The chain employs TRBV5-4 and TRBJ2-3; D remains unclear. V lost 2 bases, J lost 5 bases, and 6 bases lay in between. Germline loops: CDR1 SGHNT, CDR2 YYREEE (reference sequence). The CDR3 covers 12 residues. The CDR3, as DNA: TGTGCCAGCAGCTTCGTGTTAGATACGCAGTATTTT. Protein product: CASSFVLDTQYF.

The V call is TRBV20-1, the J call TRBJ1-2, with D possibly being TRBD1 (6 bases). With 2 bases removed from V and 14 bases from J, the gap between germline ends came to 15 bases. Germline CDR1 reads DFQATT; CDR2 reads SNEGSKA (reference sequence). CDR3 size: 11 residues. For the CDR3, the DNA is TGCAGTGCTAGAAGGGGGGGGACGGTGACCTTC. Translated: CSARRGGTVTF.

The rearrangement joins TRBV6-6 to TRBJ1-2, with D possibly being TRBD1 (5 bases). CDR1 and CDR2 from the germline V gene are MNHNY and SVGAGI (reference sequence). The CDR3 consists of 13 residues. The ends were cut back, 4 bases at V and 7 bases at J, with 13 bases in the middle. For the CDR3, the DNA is TGTGCCAGCAGTTCCCCGGACATTATTGGCTACACCTTC. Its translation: CASSSPDIIGYTF.

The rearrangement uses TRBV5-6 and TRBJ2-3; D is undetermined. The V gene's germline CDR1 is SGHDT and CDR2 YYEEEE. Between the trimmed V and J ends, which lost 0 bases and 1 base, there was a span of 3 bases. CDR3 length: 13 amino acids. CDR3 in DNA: TGTGCCAGCAGCTTGGTGGGCACAGATACGCAGTATTTT. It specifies CASSLVGTDTQYF. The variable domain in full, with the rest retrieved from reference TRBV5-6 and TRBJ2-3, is DAGVTQSPTHLIKTRGQQVTLRCSPKSGHDTVSWYQQALGQGPQFIFQYYEEEERQRGNFPDRFSGHQFPNYSSELNVNALLLGDSALYLCASSLVGTDTQYFGPGTRLTVL.

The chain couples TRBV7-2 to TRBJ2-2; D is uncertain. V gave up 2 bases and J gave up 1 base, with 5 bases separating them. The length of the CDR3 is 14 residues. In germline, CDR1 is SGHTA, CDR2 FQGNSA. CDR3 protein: CASSLLKNTGELFF. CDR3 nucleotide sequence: TGTGCCAGCAGCTTACTGAAGAACACCGGGGAGCTGTTTTTT.

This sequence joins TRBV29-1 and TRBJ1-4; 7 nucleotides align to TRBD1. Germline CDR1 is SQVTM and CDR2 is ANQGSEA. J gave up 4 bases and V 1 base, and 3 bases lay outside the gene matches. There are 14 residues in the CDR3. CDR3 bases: TGCAGCGTTGAAGGGACAGGAGATAATGAAAAACTGTTTTTT. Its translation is CSVEGTGDNEKLFF.

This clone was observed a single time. The CDR3 nucleotides read TGCGCCAGCAGCTTAATCCGGGGAGAGCAGTACTTC. This codes for CASSLIRGEQYF. The chain is built from TRBV5-1 and TRBJ2-7; TRBD2 is a possible D gene (5 bases). With 2 bases removed from V and 7 bases from J, the gap between germline ends came to 10 bases. The CDR3 has 12 amino acids. Germline assignment: CDR1 SGHRS and CDR2 YFSETQ.

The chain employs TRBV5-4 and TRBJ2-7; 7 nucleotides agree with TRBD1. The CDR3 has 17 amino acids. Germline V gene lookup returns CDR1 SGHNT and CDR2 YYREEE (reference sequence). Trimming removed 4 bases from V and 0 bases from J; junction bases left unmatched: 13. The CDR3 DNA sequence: TGTGCCAGCAGCCCCGGGACAGTCCAGATCCGCTCCTACGAGCAGTACTTC. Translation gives CASSPGTVQIRSYEQYF.

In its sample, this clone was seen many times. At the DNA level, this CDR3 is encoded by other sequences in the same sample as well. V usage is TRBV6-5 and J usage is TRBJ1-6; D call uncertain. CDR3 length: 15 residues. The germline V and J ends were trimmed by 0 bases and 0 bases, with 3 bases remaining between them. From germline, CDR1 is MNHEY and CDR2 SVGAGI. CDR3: CASSYSASYNSPLHF. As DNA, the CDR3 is TGTGCCAGCAGTTACTCAGCCTCCTATAATTCACCCCTCCACTTT.

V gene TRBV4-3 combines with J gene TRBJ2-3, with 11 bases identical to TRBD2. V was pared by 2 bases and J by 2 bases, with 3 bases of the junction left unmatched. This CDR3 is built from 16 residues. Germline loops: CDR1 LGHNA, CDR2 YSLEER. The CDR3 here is CASSQIAGGITDTQYF. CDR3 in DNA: TGCGCCAGCAGCCAAATAGCGGGGGGGATCACAGATACGCAGTATTTT.

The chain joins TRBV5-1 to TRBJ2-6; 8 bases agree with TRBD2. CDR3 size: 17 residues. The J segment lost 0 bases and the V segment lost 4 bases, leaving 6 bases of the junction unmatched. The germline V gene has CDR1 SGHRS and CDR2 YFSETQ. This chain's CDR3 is CASSLDGGGSGANVLTF. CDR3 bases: TGCGCCAGCAGCCTCGACGGGGGGGGCTCTGGGGCCAACGTCCTGACTTTC.

CDR3 coding DNA: TGTGCCAGCTCACTGGGCGCCTTGACAGGGACGCAGTATTTT. Translating gives CASSLGALTGTQYF. The genes are TRBV18 and TRBJ2-3, with 7 bases aligning to TRBD1. The CDR3 has 14 amino acids. Looked up from germline, CDR1 is KGHSH and CDR2 is LQKENI. V shed 4 bases and J 9 bases; nucleotides not matched to a gene: 10.

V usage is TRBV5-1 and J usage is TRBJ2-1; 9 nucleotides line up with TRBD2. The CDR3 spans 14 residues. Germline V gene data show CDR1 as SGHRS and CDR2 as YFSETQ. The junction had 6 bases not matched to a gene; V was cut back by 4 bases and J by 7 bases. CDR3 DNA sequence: TGCGCCAGCAGCCCAGGGACTAGCTTTAATGAGCAGTTCTTC. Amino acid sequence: CASSPGTSFNEQFF.

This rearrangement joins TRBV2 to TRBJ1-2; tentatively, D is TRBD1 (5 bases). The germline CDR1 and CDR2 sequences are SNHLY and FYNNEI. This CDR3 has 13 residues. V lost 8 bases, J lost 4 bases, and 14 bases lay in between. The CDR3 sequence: CASRRQPLYGYTF. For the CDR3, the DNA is TGTGCCAGCCGACGACAGCCCCTCTATGGCTACACCTTC.

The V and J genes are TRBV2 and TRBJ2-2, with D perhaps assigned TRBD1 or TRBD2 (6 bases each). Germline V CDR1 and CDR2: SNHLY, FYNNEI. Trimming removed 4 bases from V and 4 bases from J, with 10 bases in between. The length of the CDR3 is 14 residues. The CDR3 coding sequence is TGTGCCAGCAGTGTGGGGGGCGGCACCGGGGAGCTGTTTTTT. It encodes CASSVGGGTGELFF.

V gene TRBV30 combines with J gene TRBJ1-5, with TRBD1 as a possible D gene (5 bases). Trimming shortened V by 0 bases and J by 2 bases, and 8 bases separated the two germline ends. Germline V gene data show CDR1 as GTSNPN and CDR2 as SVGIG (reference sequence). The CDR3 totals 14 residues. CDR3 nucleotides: TGTGCCTGGAGTGTAATCAGGGGCAATCAGCCCCAGCATTTT. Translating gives CAWSVIRGNQPQHF.

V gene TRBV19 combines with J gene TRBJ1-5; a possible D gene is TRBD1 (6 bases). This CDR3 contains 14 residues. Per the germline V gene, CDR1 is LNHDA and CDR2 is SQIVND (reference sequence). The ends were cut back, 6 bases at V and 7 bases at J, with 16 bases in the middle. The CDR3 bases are TGTGCCAGTAGGAGACAGGAGAATGGGCAGCCCCAGCATTTT. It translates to CASRRQENGQPQHF. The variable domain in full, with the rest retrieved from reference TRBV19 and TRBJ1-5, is DGGITQSPKYLFRKEGQNVTLSCEQNLNHDAMYWYRQDPGQGLRLIYYSQIVNDFQKGDIAEGYSVSREKKESFPLTVTSAQKNPTAFYLCASRRQENGQPQHFGDGTRLSIL.